This TCR beta chain was profiled in a study of blood T cell repertoires in COVID-19. Study-wide background: The study drew acute and convalescent COVID-19 samples from the United States, Italy and Spain. PBMCs, B-cell-depleted T cells, or T cells were the source of the cDNA or gDNA that made up the material.

Germline values: CDR1 GTSNPN, CDR2 SVGIG (reference sequence). V was clipped by 2 bases and J by 6 bases; unmatched bases: 5. The CDR3 contains 14 residues. Using immunoSEQ multiplex PCR, the repertoire was profiled, and TCRdb retains in-frame clones only, with some absent. Found here are some 190,000 clones, approximately 80% of them singletons; the top ten hold roughly 6.4%. The chain has TRBV30 and TRBJ1-5; TRBD1 matches at 9 bases. Material: peripheral blood. The TCR sequence derives from a man aged 55 to 70 with acute or convalescent COVID-19. The CDR3 here is CAWSYTGGGQPQHF. In DNA, the CDR3 is TGTGCCTGGAGTTATACAGGGGGCGGTCAGCCCCAGCATTTT.